This record looks at one T cell receptor (beta chain) sequence and its context. The sample comes from a study of blood T cell repertoires in COVID-19. Study information: Samples of COVID-19 (acute and convalescent) were obtained from the United States, Italy and Spain. Nucleic acid was either cDNA or gDNA, and it came from T cells, B-cell-depleted T cells, or PBMCs.

How the authors handled the data: Cell counts per sample came from amplifying reference gene primers. Clones were read by immunoSEQ multiplex PCR, and TCRdb kept only the in-frame ones, dropping some. V, J and clone size reflect that table, while D and trimming were determined from the DNA. The data contain roughly 130,000 clones, approximately 87% of them seen just once; the ten biggest clones take up roughly 3.6%. The germline V gene encodes CDR1 SGHRS and CDR2 YFSETQ. The CDR3 is made up of 14 amino acids. V lost 2 bases to trimming and J lost 8 bases; unmatched junction nucleotides: 5. Sequencing input: peripheral blood. The clonotype was recovered from a woman aged 60-75 years with acute or convalescent COVID-19. The gene calls are TRBV5-1 and TRBJ2-1; 9 bases are shared with TRBD2. The DNA for the CDR3 is TGCGCCAGCAGCTTCCCTAGCGGGACGGATGAGCAGTTCTTC. This encodes CASSFPSGTDEQFF.